The text below deals with one T cell receptor beta chain. Its antigen remains unidentified. The record originates from a study of T cell repertoires in cytomegalovirus infection. Study at large: Selection of CMV epitopes for the study included recently identified HLA-C-restricted and well-studied HLA-B-restricted ones. Indications of both CMV infection and matching HLA type were provided by public TCR beta signatures. The study, taken as a whole, reports: Dominating the ex vivo response were TCR beta clonotypes that were CMV-specific and HLA-C-restricted.

J lost 4 bases, V lost 4 bases, and 7 bases had no gene match. This CDR3 is built from 17 residues. Germline V gene data show CDR1 as MNHNY and CDR2 as SVGAGI (reference sequence). TCRdb processed the reads anew with MiXCR; each CDR3 protein has one entry. The sample holds roughly 990,000 distinct CDR3 sequences, approximately 33% seen once. The TCR comes from a human donor in good health (CMV status not recorded). Some clones in this sample may be carry-over from other donors' samples. Sequenced here: cultured CD8+ T cells from PBMCs, sampled from culture after CMV antigen stimulation. This chain uses TRBV6-6 with TRBJ2-2; 12 nucleotides line up with TRBD2. Written as DNA, the CDR3 is TGTGCCAGCAGTTGGACGACTAGCGGGGGACCCACCGGGGAGCTGTTTTTT. Translating gives CASSWTTSGGPTGELFF.